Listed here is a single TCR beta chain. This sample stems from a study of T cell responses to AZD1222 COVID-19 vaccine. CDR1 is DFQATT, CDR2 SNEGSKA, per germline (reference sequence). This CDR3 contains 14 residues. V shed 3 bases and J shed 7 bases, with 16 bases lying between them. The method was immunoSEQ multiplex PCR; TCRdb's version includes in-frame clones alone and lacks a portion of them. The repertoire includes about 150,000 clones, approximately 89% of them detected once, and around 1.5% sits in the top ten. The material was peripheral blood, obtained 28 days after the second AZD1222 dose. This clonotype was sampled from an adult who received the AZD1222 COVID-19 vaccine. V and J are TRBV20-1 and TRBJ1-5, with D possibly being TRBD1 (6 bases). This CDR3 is CSASRRGVRQPQHF. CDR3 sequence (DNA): TGCAGTGCTAGTCGCAGGGGCGTTAGGCAGCCCCAGCATTTT.